The 16 T cell receptor beta chains below were found in one sample sequenced in a study of shared clonotypes between healthy human individuals (dated by TCRdb to 2019 to 2021). CD8 naive samples consisted of CD45RO-negative cells that were positively selected for CCR7, yielding a CD45RA+CCR7+ population without TemRA cells. Libraries were constructed by the immunoSEQ multiplex PCR assay. As stored in TCRdb, this immuneACCESS dataset retains in-frame rearrangements with V and J assigned. A fraction of the clones does not appear; measured against another copy, unresolved V genes explain less than half of the discrepancy, and the remainder lacks a known reason. Recorded for this sample are 1.5 million to 2.5 million clones; approximately 95% of them occurred a single time. Of the sample, more than 0.95% falls within the top ten clones. Sequencing was performed on naive CD8+ T cells sorted from blood. Sample cell subset or site, as interpreted from the label and publication: CD45RA+CCR7+. These TCRs come from a man aged 18 to 29 in good health.

About this clone itself: At the DNA level, this CDR3 is encoded by other sequences in the same sample as well. The V gene is TRBV9, the J gene TRBJ2-3; D call uncertain. CDR3 length: 12 residues. From germline, CDR1 is SGDLS and CDR2 YYNGEE. V lost 5 bases and J lost 0, with 4 bases in between. The CDR3 loop reads CASSASTDTQYF. CDR3 nucleotides: TGTGCCAGCAGTGCTAGCACAGATACGCAGTATTTT.

The rearrangement joins TRBV5-6 to TRBJ2-1, with unresolved D. The CDR3 has 14 amino acids. V lost 4 bases to trimming and J lost 9 bases, with 17 bases between them. CDR1 is SGHDT and CDR2 is YYEEEE in the germline V gene. The CDR3 is CASSPGLAPTEQFF. Here the CDR3 DNA reads TGTGCCAGCAGCCCCGGGCTGGCGCCAACTGAGCAGTTCTTC. Using reference TRBV5-6 and TRBJ2-1 for the parts outside the CDR3, the full variable domain is DAGVTQSPTHLIKTRGQQVTLRCSPKSGHDTVSWYQQALGQGPQFIFQYYEEEERQRGNFPDRFSGHQFPNYSSELNVNALLLGDSALYLCASSPGLAPTEQFFGPGTRLTVL.

The J gene is TRBJ2-3, the V gene TRBV4-1; D may correspond to TRBD1 or TRBD2 (5 bases each). The V end lost 1 base, the J end lost 5 bases, and 13 bases lay between the germline ends. Germline loops: CDR1 MGHRA, CDR2 YSYEKL. This CDR3 has 15 amino acids. Here the CDR3 DNA reads TGCGCCAGCAGCCAAGGGCCAGGGAGCGGAGATACGCAGTATTTT. It codes for CASSQGPGSGDTQYF.

The chain is built from TRBV19 and TRBJ2-3; perhaps TRBD1 as D (6 bases). The CDR3 spans 14 residues. V dropped 6 bases and J dropped 2 bases, with 12 bases sitting between them. Germline CDR1 is LNHDA and CDR2 is SQIVND (reference sequence). The CDR3 bases are TGTGCCAGTAGCACAAGACAGGACACAGATACGCAGTATTTT. Protein: CASSTRQDTDTQYF.

Points on this clone: In the same sample, other DNA sequences code for this CDR3. The rearrangement links TRBV2 to TRBJ2-7, with a possible D match to TRBD2 (5 bases). The germline CDR1 and CDR2 sequences are SNHLY and FYNNEI. The CDR3 runs 14 residues. V lost 6 bases to trimming and J lost 2 bases, with 14 bases between them. The chain's CDR3 is CASSPRGRAYEQYF. CDR3 sequence (DNA): TGTGCCAGCAGCCCCCGGGGTAGAGCCTACGAGCAGTACTTC.

Of note for this clone: The sample contains more than one DNA sequence encoding this CDR3. The chain couples TRBV27 to TRBJ2-7; no firm D call. The CDR3 consists of 14 residues. V lost 0 bases and J lost 0, with 6 bases in between. Germline V CDR1 and CDR2: MNHEY, SMNVEV (reference sequence). The CDR3 nucleotides read TGTGCCAGCAGTTTATCCTGGGACTCCTACGAGCAGTACTTC. As protein: CASSLSWDSYEQYF.

The chain has TRBV2 and TRBJ2-3; D unresolved. The V gene lost 7 bases and the J gene lost 5 bases, with 4 bases spanning the gap. The germline CDR1 and CDR2 sequences are SNHLY and FYNNEI. The CDR3 loop spans 10 amino acids. CDR3 residues: CASMQDTQYF. CDR3 DNA sequence: TGTGCCAGCATGCAAGATACGCAGTATTTT.

The gene calls are TRBV11-2 and TRBJ2-7; D possibly corresponds to TRBD2 (5 bases). The V gene lost 4 bases and the J gene lost 0 bases, with 10 bases spanning the gap. The CDR3 is 14 amino acids. Germline assignment: CDR1 SGHAT and CDR2 FQNNGV. The CDR3 DNA reads as TGTGCCAGCAGCTCAGACGCGGGCTCCTACGAGCAGTACTTC. This translates into CASSSDAGSYEQYF.

The V and J genes are TRBV5-6 and TRBJ1-5; D is undetermined. V shed 0 bases and J shed 9 bases, with 13 bases lying between them. The CDR3 has 14 residues. Germline CDR1 is SGHDT and CDR2 is YYEEEE. The CDR3 coding sequence is TGTGCCAGCAGCTTGGCTGGAGATTTTGGGCCCCAGCATTTT. It is translated as CASSLAGDFGPQHF.

The chain employs TRBV4-1 and TRBJ2-1, with 8 bases that match TRBD2. This CDR3 spans 14 amino acids. Germline loops: CDR1 MGHRA, CDR2 YSYEKL. The CDR3 DNA reads TGCGCTACCCGTCGGGGGGGCTTATCCCATGAGCAGTTCTTC. Its protein product is CATRRGGLSHEQFF.

The V call is TRBV2, the J call TRBJ2-7; D is ambiguous. V was clipped by 7 bases and J by 2 bases, with 15 bases between them. Per the germline V gene, CDR1 is SNHLY and CDR2 is FYNNEI. This CDR3 is built from 14 residues. The CDR3 reads CASTPSGPAYEQYF. DNA of the CDR3: TGTGCCAGCACGCCCTCCGGCCCTGCCTACGAGCAGTACTTC.

The gene calls are TRBV5-7 and TRBJ2-2, with TRBD1 as a possible D gene (6 bases). TRBV5-7 is flagged as an ORF with uncertain function. V lost 3 bases and J lost 7, with 10 bases in between. The CDR3 consists of 13 residues. This chain's CDR3 is CASSYRVHGELFF. CDR3 nucleotides: TGTGCCAGCAGCTACAGGGTCCACGGGGAGCTGTTTTTT.

The chain uses TRBV9 and TRBJ2-5; a weak D match, TRBD2 (5 bases). V lost 4 bases and J 1 base, leaving 11 bases between the germline ends. This CDR3 is built from 14 residues. The germline V gene encodes CDR1 SGDLS and CDR2 YYNGEE. The CDR3 DNA follows: TGTGCCAGCAGCACAAGCGGTTCCCAAGAGACCCAGTACTTC. Translated, it gives CASSTSGSQETQYF.

The chain employs TRBV27 and TRBJ2-7; the match to TRBD2 covers 10 bases. The V segment lost 4 bases and the J segment 5 bases; nucleotides outside the gene matches: 8. CDR1 is MNHEY, CDR2 SMNVEV, per germline (reference sequence). The length of the CDR3 is 15 residues. This CDR3 reads CASSSKLAGSHEQYF. The DNA of the CDR3 is TGTGCCAGCAGTTCTAAACTAGCGGGGAGCCACGAGCAGTACTTC.

This sequence joins TRBV7-9 and TRBJ1-1; D is unclear. Trimming pared 1 base from V and 8 bases from J, leaving 8 bases between. Germline V gene data show CDR1 as SEHNR and CDR2 as FQNEAQ (reference sequence). The CDR3 has 12 residues. In DNA, the CDR3 is TGTGCCAGCAGCTTAGATAGCGCCGAAGCTTTCTTT. Its translation is CASSLDSAEAFF.

This chain uses TRBV27 with TRBJ1-1; D unresolved. V was shortened by 5 bases and J by 5 bases, with 9 bases between the two germline ends. The CDR3 is made up of 12 amino acids. The germline CDR1 and CDR2 sequences are MNHEY and SMNVEV (reference sequence). CDR3 sequence: CASSEHGTEAFF. DNA for the CDR3: TGTGCCAGCAGTGAACACGGGACTGAAGCTTTCTTT.